One T cell receptor beta chain is described in this entry. What it binds is unknown. A much larger clone is a single base away; this may be a read error. This entry belongs to a study of molecular identifiers for immune sequencing clone quantification. Study-level points and caveats: Spiked Jurkat TCR RNA equivalent to one cell was reportedly detectable in about a million naive cells. Highly expanded clones may be undercounted when identical TCR molecules share barcodes.

TCRdb recomputed calls from the PCR reads with MiXCR, one row per CDR3 protein. The top ten clones hold around 4% of a sample with 100,000 or so distinct CDR3 sequences, roughly 38% of them seen once. This CDR3 has 17 amino acids. Trimming removed 8 bases from V and 1 base from J, with 23 bases in between. The sequence was collected from a human donor in good health. Some libraries in this study had Jurkat cell RNA spiked in. The V gene is TRBV5-3, the J gene TRBJ2-3; D is perhaps TRBD1 (5 bases). TRBV5-3 is assigned to the ORF class and has an uncertain function. The sample consisted of naive CD8+ T cells from blood, with Jurkat cell RNA spiked in. The subset here: FACS-sorted CD8+CD4-CCR7+CD45RA+ naive T cells. The CDR3 is CASSRQGLGFGTDTQYF. CDR3 DNA: TGTGCCAGCAGCAGGCAGGGTCTGGGGTTTGGCACAGATACGCAGTATTTT.